This is a list of T cell receptor beta chains from one sample in a study of a mutant IDH1 vaccine in newly diagnosed glioma. Their cognate antigens are unknown. Sequencing was performed with immunoSEQ multiplex PCR; in TCRdb, only in-frame clones are kept and a portion is missing. The sample yields tens of thousands of clones, 60% to 85% seen once. Sample: PBMCs, taken from a glioma patient whose treatment included an IDH1 peptide vaccine. Receptors originate from a woman aged 40 to 50 with glioma. Some clones in this sample may be carry-over from other donors' samples. CDR3s include the opening cysteine and the closing phenylalanine or tryptophan. A D gene is named only where the DNA matches it firmly. Some rows have no size entry. The others give once, few or many, or a class for an expanded clone.

v_gene	j_gene	d_gene	abundance	CDR3aa	CDR3nt
TRBV9	TRBJ1-2	.	.	CASSSSRLGMDGYTF	TGTGCCAGCAGCAGCTCACGACTAGGGATGGATGGCTACACCTTC
TRBV5-8	TRBJ2-7	TRBD1	.	CASSPFPGGSYEQYF	TGTGCCAGCAGCCCATTCCCAGGGGGATCCTACGAGCAGTACTTC
TRBV29-1	TRBJ2-1	.	.	CSVFPRANEQFF	TGCAGCGTTTTCCCGCGTGCCAATGAGCAGTTCTTC
TRBV19	TRBJ2-1	TRBD2	.	CASRAGTSGRWNEQFF	TGTGCCAGTAGAGCCGGGACTAGCGGGAGATGGAATGAGCAGTTCTTC
TRBV7-6	TRBJ1-4	.	once	CASSLQLNEKLFF	TGTGCCAGCAGCTTGCAGCTTAATGAAAAACTGTTTTTT
TRBV11-2	TRBJ1-1	.	.	CASSLFPPTRLNTEAFF	TGTGCCAGCAGCTTATTTCCCCCCACACGTCTGAACACTGAAGCTTTCTTT
TRBV5-1	TRBJ2-3	TRBD2	.	CASSQRDDTQYF	TGCGCCAGCAGTCAGCGGGACGATACGCAGTATTTT
TRBV29-1	TRBJ1-1	.	.	CSVEVDTATEAFF	TGCAGCGTTGAAGTGGACACGGCGACTGAAGCTTTCTTT
TRBV7-8	TRBJ2-5	.	.	CASSFQGRQETQYF	TGTGCCAGCAGCTTTCAGGGGAGGCAAGAGACCCAGTACTTC
TRBV5-4	TRBJ2-5	TRBD2	.	CASSLSSGRQETQYF	TGTGCCAGCAGCTTGTCTAGCGGGAGACAAGAGACCCAGTACTTC